This T cell receptor (beta chain) stems from a study of blood T cell repertoires in COVID-19. Study in general: PBMCs, B-cell-depleted T cells, or T cells were the source of the cDNA or gDNA that made up the material.

Trimming cost V 2 bases and J 7 bases; bases outside gene matches: 6. This CDR3 has 15 amino acids. Germline V gene lookup returns CDR1 MDHEN and CDR2 SYDVKM. How the authors handled the data: Nucleated cell counts were estimated from reference gene primer amplification. The repertoire was sequenced with immunoSEQ multiplex PCR; TCRdb's copy has only in-frame clones and lacks some. The DNA gave D and trimming, while V, J and clone size come from that table. The sample includes about 120,000 clones, over 75% of them seen just once. The chain combines TRBV28 with TRBJ2-3; TRBD2 aligns across 10 bases. Material: peripheral blood. This TCR was recovered from an older man with acute or convalescent COVID-19. CDR3 sequence (DNA): TGTGCCAGCAGTTTAGGGGTAGCGGGGGGAAATACGCAGTATTTT. Protein product: CASSLGVAGGNTQYF.